The clone carrying this T cell receptor beta chain has a count of ten or more. Its antigen is unidentified. The TCR alpha and TCR beta cDNA libraries, bearing sample barcodes and UMIs, were generated by 5'RACE using constant-segment primers. TCRdb analysed the 5' RACE reads with MiXCR anew, one entry per CDR3 protein. The repertoire consists of a few hundred thousand distinct CDR3 sequences, with around 20% occurring once and the leading ten covering around 20%. The junction had 10 bases not matched to a gene; V was cut back by 2 bases and J by 0 bases. CDR3 length: 19 residues. Germline-derived CDR1 and CDR2 are SGHKS and YYEKEE (reference sequence). The source of the sample is a study of T-cell memory formation after mild COVID-19. Study details: In these data, TCR clusters were largely donor specific.

Study findings and constraints: The pre-infection memory compartment contained some responding clones, suggesting cross-reactive memory joined. Shrinking CD4+ clones were chiefly CM and EM; CD8+ ones were chiefly EMRA.

The sequenced sample was PBMCs or a T cell subset sorted from them (not recorded which). The sequence was collected from a man younger than 35 who had mild COVID-19 (a few samples of this study predate the infection). Cell type and time point are not known. This sequence joins TRBV5-5 and TRBJ2-1; 11 nucleotides align to TRBD2. The CDR3 loop is CASSFRLAGLSSSYNEQFF. As DNA, the CDR3 is TGTGCCAGCAGCTTCCGACTAGCGGGGCTATCTAGCTCCTACAATGAGCAGTTCTTC. The full variable domain, completed using reference TRBV5-5 and TRBJ2-1, is DAGVTQSPTHLIKTRGQQVTLRCSPISGHKSVSWYQQVLGQGPQFIFQYYEKEERGRGNFPDRFSARQFPNYSSELNVNALLLGDSALYLCASSFRLAGLSSSYNEQFFGPGTRLTVL.